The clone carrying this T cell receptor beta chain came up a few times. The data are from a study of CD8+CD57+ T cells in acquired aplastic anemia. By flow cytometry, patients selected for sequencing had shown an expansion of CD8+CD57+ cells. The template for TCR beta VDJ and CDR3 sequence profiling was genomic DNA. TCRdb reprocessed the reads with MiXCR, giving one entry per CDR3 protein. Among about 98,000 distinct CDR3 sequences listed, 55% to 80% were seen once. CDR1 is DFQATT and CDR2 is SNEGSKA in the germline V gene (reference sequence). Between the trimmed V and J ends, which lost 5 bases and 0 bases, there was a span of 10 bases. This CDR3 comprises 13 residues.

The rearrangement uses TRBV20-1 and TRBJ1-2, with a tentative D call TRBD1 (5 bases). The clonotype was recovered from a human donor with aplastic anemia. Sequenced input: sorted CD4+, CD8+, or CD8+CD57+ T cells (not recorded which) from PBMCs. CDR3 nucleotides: TGCAGTGCTCGGGACGCCTCTAACTATGGCTACACCTTC. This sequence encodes CSARDASNYGYTF.